The TCR beta chain under discussion was sequenced for a study of blood T cell repertoires in COVID-19 (TCRdb year 2020). Regarding the research as a whole: Samples from collaborators originated in the United States, Italy and Spain and spanned both the acute and convalescent phases of COVID-19. Sample metadata almost always included a de-identified subject ID, COVID-19 status, age in years and sex. The dataset comprised deeply sampled blood TCRbeta repertoires from subjects exposed to, actively infected with, or recovered from COVID-19. The repertoires were released in a freely available public database intended as a resource for research on the immune response to SARS-CoV-2. The samples were drawn from two sources: the first 160 participants of the ongoing ImmuneRACE study, and approximately 1,300 subjects contributed by 6 global collaborators. The material from the prospective study consisted of cDNA or gDNA derived from T cells, B-cell-depleted T cells, or PBMCs. HLA class I and class II types, where available, came from metadata supplied by the sample provider rather than from assay-based typing.

The immunoSEQ Assay, a bias-controlled multiplex PCR, was used to amplify TCRbeta CDR3 regions from genomic DNA. The paper's processing steps were these. Nucleated cell counts per sample were estimated from amplification of reference gene primers within the assay. Sequence reads were collapsed and filtered to measure the absolute abundance of every unique TCRbeta CDR3 rearrangement. Productive Simpson clonality was computed per sample as the square root of Simpson's diversity index over productive rearrangements. Drawn from immuneACCESS, this table holds only the in-frame rearrangements with V and J called that TCRdb kept. Clones are partly lost; checked studies trace under half to an unresolved V gene and leave the rest unexplained. V, J and clone size are taken as reported in that table, and D and trimming were inferred from the DNA itself. The sample profile shows around 50,000 clones; 88% of them were found once. About 10% of the sample is held by the ten biggest clonotypes.

The germline V gene (reference sequence) sets CDR1 to LNHNV and CDR2 to YYDKDF. There are 15 amino acids in the CDR3, from cysteine to phenylalanine inclusive. Only CDR3 DNA is held: 45 bases, read in frame from base 1. V is cut by 1 base and J by 6 bases, and the space between the germline ends is 12 bases. The investigation overall reported the following: The quantity of clinical and demographic metadata differed by source and by participant and was supplied without curation.

The collaborating institutions used their own protocols to collect whole blood in K2EDTA tubes. For TCRbeta analysis, collaborators shipped samples as frozen whole blood, isolated PBMCs, or DNA extracted from either of those sample types. As for this clone: Its antigen specificity is not known. No much larger clone is present one base from it, and per-base qualities are unavailable.

Sequencing used peripheral blood. The origin of this receptor is a man aged 50 or older with active COVID-19. This receptor chain uses TRBV15 and TRBJ1-4; the D gene cannot be resolved reliably. The bases are TGTGCCACCAGCAGAGCGGGAGGACTCTATGAAAAACTGTTTTTT. It is translated as CATSRAGGLYEKLFF.